A selection of T cell receptor beta chains follows, all from one sample in a study of blood T cell repertoires in COVID-19. Method: immunoSEQ multiplex PCR; TCRdb's copy keeps in-frame clones and lacks some. In the table there are roughly 120,000 clones, 76% of which are singletons. The sequencing input was peripheral blood. All receptors come from a woman older than 75 with acute or convalescent COVID-19. CDR3s include the opening cysteine and the closing phenylalanine or tryptophan. D genes are given only for firm matches. The size of a clone is reported for some rows only, either as once, few or many, or as a class for expanded clones.

-	14	-	TRBJ1-4	TRBV7-2	CASSVQVEEEKLFF	TGTGCCAGCAGCGTACAGGTTGAGGAAGAAAAACTGTTTTTT
-	13	-	TRBJ2-7	TRBV18	CASSPGHSDEQYF	TGTGCCAGCTCACCGGGACACAGCGACGAGCAGTACTTC
TRBD2	16	-	TRBJ2-5	TRBV5-1	CASSPGAGGYQETQYF	TGCGCCAGCAGCCCCGGAGCGGGAGGGTACCAAGAGACCCAGTACTTC
TRBD1	17	once	TRBJ2-5	TRBV6-6	CASSRPSSTGYQETQYF	TGTGCCAGCAGTCGCCCGTCCTCGACAGGGTACCAAGAGACCCAGTACTTC
-	13	-	TRBJ2-7	TRBV30	CAWSVHGGNEQYF	TGTGCCTGGAGTGTACATGGAGGGAACGAGCAGTACTTC
TRBD2	17	-	TRBJ2-1	TRBV6-2/TRBV6-3	CASSRNGASGGATEQFF	TGTGCCAGCAGTCGCAACGGCGCCAGCGGGGGGGCGACTGAGCAGTTCTTC
TRBD1	15	few	TRBJ1-5	TRBV11-2	CASSPGTGRNQPQHF	TGTGCCAGCAGCCCCGGGACAGGGAGGAATCAGCCCCAGCATTTT
TRBD1	15	few	TRBJ1-3	TRBV14	CASSLRTGAGNTIYF	TGTGCCAGCAGCCTTCGGACAGGGGCTGGAAACACCATATATTTT
-	13	-	TRBJ1-2	TRBV2	CARVSSGSGGYTF	TGTGCCAGAGTCTCCTCTGGGTCGGGGGGCTACACCTTC
TRBD2	15	-	TRBJ2-1	TRBV4-3	CASSLAASGTNEQFF	TGCGCCAGCAGCTTGGCGGCTAGCGGGACCAATGAGCAGTTCTTC
-	13	once	TRBJ2-4	TRBV19	CASSVGTGNIQYF	TGTGCCAGTAGTGTAGGGACGGGGAACATTCAGTACTTC
TRBD1	15	-	TRBJ2-5	TRBV10-1	CASSGSNRGQETQYF	TGCGCCAGCAGTGGAAGTAACAGGGGGCAAGAGACCCAGTACTTC
-	15	-	TRBJ1-2	TRBV19	CASSYPLTGGYGYTF	TGTGCCAGTAGTTATCCTTTGACAGGAGGCTATGGCTACACCTTC
-	13	few	TRBJ1-2	TRBV29-1	CSVEDTGGVGYTF	TGCAGCGTTGAAGATACCGGGGGGGTCGGCTACACCTTC
-	16	-	TRBJ2-3	TRBV5-1	CASSLTSEGGADTQYF	TGCGCCAGCAGCCTTACCTCAGAGGGGGGGGCAGATACGCAGTATTTT
TRBD1	18	-	TRBJ1-2	TRBV7-9	CASSLGGQGARTNYGYTF	TGTGCCAGCAGCTTAGGGGGACAGGGGGCAAGGACTAACTATGGCTACACCTTC
TRBD2	14	few	TRBJ2-7	TRBV5-6	CASSETSGTYEQYF	TGTGCCAGCAGCGAGACTAGCGGAACCTACGAGCAGTACTTC
-	14	-	TRBJ1-1	TRBV5-1	CASSLRVKHTEAFF	TGCGCCAGCAGCTTGCGGGTTAAACACACTGAAGCTTTCTTT
-	12	-	TRBJ2-1	TRBV6-5	CASIGYGNEQFF	TGTGCCAGCATCGGATACGGGAATGAGCAGTTCTTC
-	14	once	TRBJ1-1	TRBV10-3	CAISTGTGNTEAFF	TGTGCCATCAGTACAGGGACGGGGAACACTGAAGCTTTCTTT
TRBD1	14	-	TRBJ1-1	TRBV4-1	CASSQPNRGTEAFF	TGCGCCAGCAGCCAACCCAACAGGGGCACTGAAGCTTTCTTT
TRBD1	14	-	TRBJ1-6	TRBV25-1	CASRLQGDNSPLHF	TGTGCCAGCAGACTACAGGGGGATAATTCACCCCTCCACTTT
TRBD1	15	-	TRBJ2-1	TRBV6-5	CASSYRDSSYNEQFF	TGTGCCAGCAGTTACCGGGACAGCTCCTACAATGAGCAGTTCTTC
TRBD1	16	-	TRBJ1-1	TRBV10-3	CAISEWDQGANTEAFF	TGTGCCATCAGTGAGTGGGATCAGGGGGCGAACACTGAAGCTTTCTTT
TRBD2	17	-	TRBJ2-3	TRBV4-3	CASSRMLAGRAMDTQYF	TGCGCCAGCAGCCGGATGCTAGCGGGACGGGCAATGGATACGCAGTATTTT